The rows below give T cell receptor beta chains drawn from one sample of a study of T cell responses to AZD1222 COVID-19 vaccine. Data came from immunoSEQ multiplex PCR; TCRdb stores just in-frame clones and leaves some out. Found here are some 84,000 clones, roughly nine tenths of them singletons; the top ten hold around a tenth. The specimen was peripheral blood, collected 28 days after the second AZD1222 dose. Every receptor here comes from an adult who received the AZD1222 COVID-19 vaccine. The CDR3 runs from the conserved cysteine through the conserved F or W. The D gene is left open where the match is weak. Expanded clones are given a class, and other clones once, few, many or no size at all.

j_call clone_size d_call v_call cdr3_aa cdr3_nt
TRBJ2-1 - - TRBV24-1 CATSDQTESSYNEQFF TGTGCCACCAGTGACCAAACAGAAAGCTCCTACAATGAGCAGTTCTTC
TRBJ2-1 - - TRBV25-1 CASSAHDEQFF TGTGCCAGCAGTGCACACGATGAGCAGTTCTTC
TRBJ2-5 - - TRBV6-2/TRBV6-3 CASSSSQLTETQYF TGTGCCAGCAGTTCGAGTCAACTTACCGAGACCCAGTACTTC
TRBJ1-2 - TRBD1 TRBV28 CASRRGQLSNYGYTF TGTGCCAGCAGGCGGGGACAGCTATCAAACTATGGCTACACCTTC
TRBJ2-4 once - TRBV2 CASSVRGVKAKNIQYF TGTGCCAGCAGTGTAAGGGGCGTGAAAGCCAAAAACATTCAGTACTTC
TRBJ1-1 - - TRBV15 CATSRDQAQVTEAFF TGTGCCACCAGCAGAGATCAGGCCCAGGTCACTGAAGCTTTCTTT
TRBJ2-7 - - TRBV5-1 CASSLGRESYEQYF TGCGCCAGCAGCTTGGGCCGGGAATCCTACGAGCAGTACTTC
TRBJ2-5 - TRBD2 TRBV6-5 CASSSGTSKRAQYF TGTGCCAGCAGTTCCGGGACTAGCAAGAGGGCCCAGTACTTC
TRBJ2-5 - - TRBV5-6 CASSTWGRETQYF TGTGCCAGCAGCACTTGGGGGAGAGAGACCCAGTACTTC
TRBJ1-2 - - TRBV4-3 CASSQGQGYYGYTF TGCGCCAGCAGCCAAGGTCAGGGGTACTATGGCTACACCTTC
TRBJ1-2 once TRBD1 TRBV19 CASSPQGAGGYTF TGTGCCAGTAGCCCACAGGGGGCTGGTGGCTACACCTTC
TRBJ1-4 - TRBD1 TRBV7-6 CASSLARQGADLGEKLFF TGTGCCAGCAGCTTAGCGAGACAGGGGGCTGACCTGGGTGAAAAACTGTTTTTT
TRBJ2-5 - TRBD2 TRBV7-9 CASSFLAGGAYQETQYF TGTGCCAGCAGCTTCCTAGCGGGGGGGGCCTACCAAGAGACCCAGTACTTC
TRBJ1-5 - TRBD1 TRBV19 CASIKEGALNQPQHF TGTGCCAGTATCAAGGAGGGGGCCCTCAATCAGCCCCAGCATTTT
TRBJ1-6 - - TRBV5-6 CASSLDRDSPLHF TGTGCCAGCAGCTTGGACAGGGATTCACCCCTCCACTTT
TRBJ1-2 - - TRBV5-1 CASSLASGGEVYGYTF TGCGCCAGCAGCTTGGCCTCGGGAGGGGAGGTCTATGGCTACACCTTC
TRBJ1-2 - - TRBV19 CASSIDAQRGYTF TGTGCCAGTAGTATAGACGCTCAACGGGGCTACACCTTC
TRBJ2-2 - TRBD2 TRBV7-3 CASSSAGASSTGELFF TGTGCCAGCAGCTCAGCGGGGGCCTCGAGCACCGGGGAGCTGTTTTTT
TRBJ1-2 few - TRBV4-3 CASSQEVGTVLANYGYTF TGCGCCAGCAGCCAAGAAGTCGGAACGGTTTTAGCTAACTATGGCTACACCTTC
TRBJ1-1 - - TRBV5-6 CASGRGGEAFF TGTGCCAGCGGAAGAGGGGGTGAAGCTTTCTTT
TRBJ2-7 once - TRBV6-6 CASRFGRTPRDEQYF TGTGCCAGCAGATTCGGACGGACTCCTCGGGACGAGCAGTACTTC
TRBJ2-3 - - TRBV5-4 CASSTDYHTQYF TGTGCCAGCAGTACGGACTATCATACGCAGTATTTT
TRBJ2-7 few - TRBV2 CASSEVTGSYEQYF TGTGCCAGCAGTGAAGTGACAGGCTCCTACGAGCAGTACTTC
TRBJ1-3 - - TRBV7-9 CASSSAGSYSGNTIYF TGTGCCAGCAGCTCAGCCGGGTCCTACTCTGGAAACACCATATATTTT
TRBJ2-7 - TRBD2 TRBV9 CASSATSGVSYEQYF TGTGCCAGCAGCGCTACTAGCGGGGTCTCCTACGAGCAGTACTTC
TRBJ1-6 few - TRBV5-1 CASSLDYAGNSPLHF TGCGCCAGCAGCTTGGACTACGCAGGTAATTCACCCCTCCACTTT
TRBJ1-6 - TRBD1 TRBV11-1 CASAARGWDNSPLHF TGTGCCAGCGCCGCCAGGGGGTGGGATAATTCACCCCTCCACTTT
TRBJ1-5 - TRBD1 TRBV24-1 CAVGTGSSNQPQHF TGTGCCGTTGGGACAGGGAGTAGCAATCAGCCCCAGCATTTT
TRBJ1-1 - - TRBV14 CASRHGGRTEAFF TGTGCCAGCCGCCATGGGGGACGCACTGAAGCTTTCTTT
TRBJ2-1 - - TRBV4-3 CASSQGLAGQYNEQFF TGCGCCAGCAGCCAAGGGTTAGCCGGGCAGTACAATGAGCAGTTCTTC
TRBJ2-5 - - TRBV10-3 CAISESETQYF TGTGCCATCAGTGAGTCGGAGACCCAGTACTTC
TRBJ2-7 - - TRBV6-5 CASSYTNEQYF TGTGCCAGCAGTTATACCAACGAGCAGTACTTC
TRBJ2-7 - - TRBV14 CASSQMGWAQYF TGTGCCAGCAGCCAAATGGGTTGGGCACAGTACTTC
TRBJ2-7 - - TRBV27 CASSPIPGPAAYEQYF TGTGCCAGCAGTCCGATACCGGGACCCGCGGCCTACGAGCAGTACTTC
TRBJ1-4 - - TRBV4-3 CASSQVARSSTNEKLFF TGCGCCAGCAGCCAAGTAGCTAGGAGTTCAACTAATGAAAAACTGTTTTTT
TRBJ2-7 - - TRBV12-3/TRBV12-4 CASSSGVFKYF TGTGCCAGCAGCTCGGGGGTTTTTAAGTACTTC
TRBJ2-7 - TRBD1 TRBV27 CASSYLPPGTGYEQYF TGTGCCAGCAGTTACCTCCCCCCCGGGACAGGCTACGAGCAGTACTTC
TRBJ2-5 - TRBD2 TRBV7-2 CASSLGEGIWGETQYF TGTGCCAGCAGCTTAGGGGAGGGGATCTGGGGAGAGACCCAGTACTTC
TRBJ2-7 few TRBD1 TRBV10-3 CAISESGTGYEQYF TGTGCCATCAGTGAGTCAGGGACAGGCTACGAGCAGTACTTC
TRBJ2-3 - - TRBV2 CASTWGQGGDTQYF TGTGCCAGCACTTGGGGGCAGGGGGGCGATACGCAGTATTTT
TRBJ1-2 - - TRBV4-1 CASSQWPQEYGYTF TGCGCCAGCAGCCAGTGGCCACAGGAATATGGCTACACCTTC